Below, 10 T cell receptor beta chains from the same sample are listed, as sequenced in a study of early T cells in non-severe SARS-CoV-2 infection. MiXCR, applied by TCRdb to the 5' RACE reads, yields one record per CDR3 protein. The table shows about 56,000 distinct CDR3 sequences, with less than 15% occurring only once. The source material was whole blood, sampled at baseline. The receptors were gathered from an adult who was a healthcare worker with PCR-confirmed SARS-CoV-2 infection or an uninfected control (not recorded which).

This clonotype was detected only a few times. CDR3 DNA sequence: TGTGCCATCAGTGAGGCGACTAGCCAAGCTAGCACAGATACGCAGTATTTT. Protein sequence: CAISEATSQASTDTQYF. The chain has TRBV10-3 and TRBJ2-3; the match to TRBD2 covers 7 bases. V trimming: 2 bases; J trimming: 0 bases; junction bases outside the gene matches: 8. Germline-derived CDR1 and CDR2 are ENHRY and SYGVKD. The CDR3 is 17 amino acids.

This chain joins TRBV6-1 and TRBJ2-3; 10 nucleotides line up with TRBD2. Germline values: CDR1 MNHNS, CDR2 SASEGT. This CDR3 comprises 16 residues. J gave up 7 bases and V 1 base, and 8 bases lay outside the gene matches. This chain's CDR3 is CASSEVAGGSTNTQYF. In DNA, the CDR3 is TGTGCCAGCAGTGAAGTAGCGGGGGGCTCCACGAATACGCAGTATTTT.

The chain has TRBV7-9 and TRBJ2-7; TRBD2 matches at 7 bases. Trimming cost V 1 base and J 1 base; bases outside gene matches: 4. The CDR3 extends over 15 amino acids. From germline, CDR1 is SEHNR and CDR2 FQNEAQ (reference sequence). The CDR3 bases are TGTGCCAGCAGCTTAGAGGCTAGCGGTTCCTACGAGCAGTACTTC. Protein: CASSLEASGSYEQYF.

The chain is built from TRBV4-1 and TRBJ2-7; D is uncertain. V shed 1 base and J shed 2 bases, with 15 bases lying between them. Germline loops: CDR1 MGHRA, CDR2 YSYEKL. This CDR3 comprises 16 residues. In DNA form, the CDR3 reads TGCGCCAGCAGCCAAGTCGGTGGCAGAGAGACCTACGAGCAGTACTTC. This translates into CASSQVGGRETYEQYF.

This chain connects TRBV18 to TRBJ1-4; TRBD1 agrees at 8 bases. V was pared by 6 bases and J by 5 bases, with 2 bases of the junction left unmatched. Germline V gene lookup returns CDR1 KGHSH and CDR2 LQKENI. The CDR3 has 13 residues. The CDR3 loop is CASSGQANEKLFF. The CDR3 DNA is TGTGCCAGCTCGGGACAGGCCAATGAAAAACTGTTTTTT. The whole variable domain, remainder taken from reference TRBV18 and TRBJ1-4, is NAGVMQNPRHLVRRRGQEARLRCSPMKGHSHVYWYRQLPEEGLKFMVYLQKENIIDESGMPKERFSAEFPKEGPSILRIQQVVRGDSAAYFCASSGQANEKLFFGSGTQLSVL.

This clonotype has at least ten counts. The chain has TRBV24-1 and TRBJ2-2, with 9 bases that match TRBD2. The CDR3 runs to 16 residues. The germline CDR1 and CDR2 sequences are KGHDR and SFDVKD. J was trimmed by 4 bases and V by 3 bases; bases with no gene match: 5. CDR3: CATSDPSGISTGELFF. The CDR3 nucleotides are TGTGCCACCAGTGATCCTAGCGGGATAAGCACCGGGGAGCTGTTTTTT.

The chain has TRBV7-9 and TRBJ1-2, with a tentative D call TRBD1 (5 bases). Per germline, CDR1 SEHNR and CDR2 FQNEAQ (reference sequence). The CDR3 is 14 residues long. V lost 0 bases and J 6 bases, leaving 11 bases between the germline ends. CDR3 bases: TGTGCCAGCAGCTTAGCGCGAGGGGTAGATGGCTACACCTTC. Translation gives CASSLARGVDGYTF.

This clonotype was counted ten times or more. V usage is TRBV5-4 and J usage is TRBJ2-1; 9 bases are shared with TRBD2. This CDR3 contains 17 residues. V trimming: 4 bases; J trimming: 2 bases; junction bases outside the gene matches: 10. The germline V gene has CDR1 SGHNT and CDR2 YYREEE (reference sequence). CDR3 amino acids: CASSPLAGRDTYNEQFF. For the CDR3, the DNA is TGTGCCAGCAGCCCCCTAGCGGGGAGGGATACCTACAATGAGCAGTTCTTC.

The chain uses TRBV3-1 and TRBJ2-1, with 7 bases identical to TRBD2. The CDR3 runs to 16 residues. Germline assignment: CDR1 LGHDT and CDR2 YNNKEL (reference sequence). V lost 2 bases and J lost 5; bases outside the gene matches: 9. Written as DNA, the CDR3 is TGTGCCAGCAGCCAACCTCTTGGGGCGGGGGACAATGAGCAGTTCTTC. Translating it yields CASSQPLGAGDNEQFF.

This clonotype was detected only a few times. This rearrangement joins TRBV5-1 to TRBJ2-1; D remains unclear. The V end lost 0 bases, the J end lost 0 bases, and 7 bases lay between the germline ends. Germline V gives CDR1 SGHRS, CDR2 YFSETQ. This CDR3 is 15 amino acids long. The CDR3 here is CASSLALDSYNEQFF. The CDR3 DNA sequence: TGCGCCAGCAGCTTGGCTCTAGACTCCTACAATGAGCAGTTCTTC.